This T cell receptor (beta chain) appears in the sequencing data of a study of cytomegalovirus exposure and HLA in healthy donors. Nominally healthy donors were sampled, though unrecorded immune exposures were likely. From germline, CDR1 is SGHTA and CDR2 FQGNSA. The CDR3 covers 14 residues. The J segment lost 2 bases and the V segment lost 5 bases, leaving 4 bases of the junction unmatched. It was with 60 Vbeta and 13 Jbeta primers that the PCR ran. Data came from immunoSEQ multiplex PCR; TCRdb stores just in-frame clones and leaves some out. The sample yields around 190,000 clones, roughly 79% seen once.

Sequencing was performed on PBMCs. The TCR originated in a woman between 18 and 30 years old in good health and CMV-seronegative. J is TRBJ2-7 and V is TRBV7-2; 9 bases fit TRBD1. The CDR3 here is CASSPGTGTYEQYF. The DNA of the CDR3 is TGTGCCAGCAGCCCGGGGACAGGGACCTACGAGCAGTACTTC.